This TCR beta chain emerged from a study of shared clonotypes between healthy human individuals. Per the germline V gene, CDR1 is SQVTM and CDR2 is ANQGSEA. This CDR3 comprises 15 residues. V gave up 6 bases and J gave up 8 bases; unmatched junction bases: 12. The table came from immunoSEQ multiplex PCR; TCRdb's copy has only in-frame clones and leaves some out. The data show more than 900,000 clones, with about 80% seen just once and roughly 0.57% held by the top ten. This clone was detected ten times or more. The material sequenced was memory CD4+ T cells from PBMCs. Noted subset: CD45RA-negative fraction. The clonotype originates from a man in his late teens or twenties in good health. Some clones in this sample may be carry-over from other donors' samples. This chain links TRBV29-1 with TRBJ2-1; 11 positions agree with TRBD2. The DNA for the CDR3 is TGCAGCGTCACCCTCGGTAGCGGGAGGGCTGATGAGCAGTTCTTC. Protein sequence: CSVTLGSGRADEQFF.